The 23 T cell receptor beta chains below come from one sample, sequenced in a study of cytomegalovirus exposure and HLA in healthy donors. The repertoire was sequenced with immunoSEQ multiplex PCR; TCRdb's copy has only in-frame clones and lacks some. Of some 120,000 clones in the sample, about 84% were seen once. Sequenced: PBMCs. The receptors stem from a woman in her 30s in good health and CMV-seronegative.

The chain uses TRBV19 and TRBJ2-1, with 12 bases identical to TRBD2. The CDR3 covers 16 residues. Germline values: CDR1 LNHDA, CDR2 SQIVND (reference sequence). V lost 3 bases to trimming and J lost 4 bases; unmatched junction nucleotides: 4. The CDR3 is CASSIILAGGYNEQFF. The CDR3 nucleotides read TGTGCCAGTAGTATTATTCTAGCGGGGGGGTACAATGAGCAGTTCTTC.

The chain uses TRBV6-1 and TRBJ2-5; 8 bases agree with TRBD2. CDR1 and CDR2 from the germline V gene are MNHNS and SASEGT. Trimming cost V 5 bases and J 5 bases; bases outside gene matches: 4. The CDR3 totals 13 residues. Here the CDR3 reads CASSSGGLETQYF. As DNA, the CDR3 is TGTGCCAGCAGTTCGGGGGGGCTGGAGACCCAGTACTTC.

This clone has only a few counts. The chain combines TRBV12-2 with TRBJ2-4; the D call of TRBD2 is as the table states it, not checked on the DNA. TRBV12-2 is flagged as a pseudogene. This CDR3 has 15 residues. The CDR3 loop is CASRLCPGDGNIQYF. CDR3 bases: TGTGCAAGTCGCTTATGTCCGGGGGACGGGAACATTCAGTACTTC.

The CDR3 nucleotides are TGTGCCAGCAGGACCGGGGGGGGATCGGAGGCTTTCTTT. It codes for CASRTGGGSEAFF. The rearrangement joins TRBV11-3 to TRBJ1-1; D may be TRBD1 (5 bases). Germline V gene sequence: CDR1 SGHNT, CDR2 YENEEA. This CDR3 has 13 amino acids. The V end was cut by 6 bases, the J end by 11 bases, with 19 bases between.

The chain combines TRBV6-1 with TRBJ2-5; a possible D gene is TRBD2 (7 bases). CDR1 and CDR2 from the germline V gene are MNHNS and SASEGT. The CDR3 contains 14 residues. V gave up 7 bases and J gave up 6 bases, with 18 bases separating them. The CDR3 protein is CASTEGGQGQTQYF. CDR3 bases: TGTGCCAGCACCGAGGGAGGGCAGGGGCAGACCCAGTACTTC.

V is TRBV6-5 and J is TRBJ1-2, with D possibly being TRBD1 (5 bases). CDR1 and CDR2 from the germline V gene are MNHEY and SVGAGI. The CDR3 covers 12 residues. Between the trimmed V and J ends, which lost 8 bases and 2 bases, there was a span of 9 bases. The CDR3 DNA is TGTGCCAGCCTGGGGGGGAACTATGGCTACACCTTC. It specifies CASLGGNYGYTF.

This clone was seen a handful of times. The chain couples TRBV4-3 to TRBJ1-2, with D unresolved. This CDR3 region has 15 residues. Germline CDR1 is LGHNA and CDR2 is YSLEER. Between the trimmed V and J ends, which lost 4 bases and 3 bases, there was a span of 15 bases. This chain's CDR3 is CASSPDSGRDYGYTF. The CDR3 nucleotides are TGCGCCAGCAGCCCGGACTCAGGTAGAGACTATGGCTACACCTTC.

The V call is TRBV7-9, the J call TRBJ2-5; 10 bases are a match to TRBD2. The CDR3 is 16 residues long. Unmatched junction bases numbered 10, after V lost 5 bases and J lost 4 bases. Germline assignment: CDR1 SEHNR and CDR2 FQNEAQ (reference sequence). This chain's CDR3 is CASSDRAGGPGETQYF. In DNA, the CDR3 is TGTGCCAGCAGCGATCGAGCGGGGGGGCCGGGAGAGACCCAGTACTTC.

This chain uses TRBV30 with TRBJ2-1; 7 bases align to TRBD1. Germline values: CDR1 GTSNPN, CDR2 SVGIG (reference sequence). V lost 4 bases, J lost 4 bases, and 1 base stayed unmatched. The CDR3 spans 12 residues. CDR3 bases: TGTGCCTGGAACAGGGGTTACAATGAGCAGTTCTTC. Translating gives CAWNRGYNEQFF.

This sequence joins TRBV10-2 and TRBJ2-7, with 11 bases aligning to TRBD2. The CDR3 loop spans 14 amino acids. Trimming at V came to 7 bases and at J to 5 bases, leaving 7 bases not matched to a gene. CDR1 WSHSY and CDR2 SAAADI come from the germline V gene. This CDR3 reads CASTLAGGSDEQYF. The CDR3 DNA reads TGCGCCAGCACCTTAGCGGGGGGGTCGGACGAGCAGTACTTC.

This clone was seen a handful of times. The genes are TRBV14 and TRBJ2-1; D unclear. The V gene's germline CDR1 is SGHDN and CDR2 FVKESK. CDR3 length: 13 residues. Trimming left V 3 bases short and J 7 bases short, with 10 bases between. CDR3 region: CASSHLASNEQFF. CDR3 nucleotides: TGTGCCAGCAGCCACTTAGCTTCGAATGAGCAGTTCTTC.

The chain is built from TRBV10-3 and TRBJ2-3, with TRBD1 identical over 9 bases. After removal of 1 base from V and 1 base from J, the junction contained 12 bases not matched to a gene. The CDR3 covers 19 residues. Germline CDR1 is ENHRY and CDR2 is SYGVKD. CDR3 in DNA: TGTGCCATCAGTGAGTTTTCCGGGACAGGGAATTTTCGCACAGATACGCAGTATTTT. Translated: CAISEFSGTGNFRTDTQYF.

This sequence joins TRBV6-1 and TRBJ1-5; 12 nucleotides line up with TRBD1. The CDR3 runs 19 residues. The V segment lost 2 bases and the J segment 6 bases; nucleotides outside the gene matches: 14. Germline-derived CDR1 and CDR2 are MNHNS and SASEGT. Here the CDR3 DNA reads TGTGCCAGCAGTGAAAAGGGATGGGACAGGGGGCGAGTAGGTCAGCCCCAGCATTTT. Translation gives CASSEKGWDRGRVGQPQHF.

The chain couples TRBV27 to TRBJ1-5; 7 bases fit TRBD1. The trim removed 2 bases at V and 6 bases at J, leaving 7 bases unmatched. This CDR3 comprises 15 residues. CDR1 and CDR2 (germline): MNHEY, SMNVEV (reference sequence). The CDR3 spells CASSLHGQVSQPQHF. As DNA, the CDR3 is TGTGCCAGCAGTTTACACGGACAGGTAAGTCAGCCCCAGCATTTT.

This clone was detected a few times. The J gene is TRBJ1-2, the V gene TRBV7-9, with D perhaps TRBD1 (5 bases). The V gene's germline CDR1 is SEHNR and CDR2 FQNEAQ (reference sequence). The CDR3 is 12 amino acids. Trimming cost V 10 bases and J 3 bases, with 12 bases left between them. The CDR3 spells CATGSGDYGYTF. CDR3 sequence (DNA): TGTGCCACAGGGTCCGGTGACTATGGCTACACCTTC.

A few counts support this clone. The V gene is TRBV21-1, the J gene TRBJ1-4. TRBV21-1 constitutes a pseudogene. This CDR3 contains 14 residues. The CDR3 nucleotides are TGTGCCAGCAGCAAAGACAGACTAAATGAAAAACTGTTTTTT. Translated, it gives CASSKDRLNEKLFF.

The J gene is TRBJ1-5, the V gene TRBV19; 10 bases line up with TRBD1. This CDR3 region has 14 residues. Unmatched junction bases numbered 2, after V lost 5 bases and J lost 4 bases. Germline CDR1 reads LNHDA; CDR2 reads SQIVND (reference sequence). The CDR3 loop is CASSVGQGNQPQHF. The CDR3, as DNA: TGTGCCAGTAGTGTGGGACAGGGGAATCAGCCCCAGCATTTT.

The chain links TRBV9 to TRBJ1-1, with a tentative D call TRBD1 (6 bases). V was shortened by 0 bases and J by 6 bases, with 15 bases between the two germline ends. This CDR3 region has 15 residues. From germline, CDR1 is SGDLS and CDR2 YYNGEE. CDR3 amino acids: CASSVGPGGAAEAFF. In DNA form, the CDR3 reads TGTGCCAGCAGCGTAGGGCCGGGGGGCGCGGCTGAAGCTTTCTTT.

The J gene is TRBJ1-3, the V gene TRBV7-2; 9 bases are shared with TRBD1. The CDR3 loop spans 16 amino acids. With V trimmed by 5 bases and J by 0 bases, 5 bases remained unmatched. Germline CDR1 reads SGHTA; CDR2 reads FQGNSA. The CDR3 sequence: CASSQTGGLSGNTIYF. The DNA for the CDR3 is TGTGCCAGCAGCCAAACAGGGGGCCTCTCTGGAAACACCATATATTTT.

The chain employs TRBV5-1 and TRBJ2-3, with 16 bases matching TRBD2. Looked up from germline, CDR1 is SGHRS and CDR2 is YFSETQ. This CDR3 is built from 18 residues. With 5 bases clipped from V and 1 base from J, the junction kept 7 bases outside the gene matches. The DNA of the CDR3 is TGCGCCAGCAGTCCCGGGACTAGCGGGGGGGCCGGCACAGATACGCAGTATTTT. Translated: CASSPGTSGGAGTDTQYF.

This chain joins TRBV19 and TRBJ1-1; no clear D gene. CDR3 length equals 11 residues. V was pared by 7 bases and J by 3 bases, with 6 bases between. Germline CDR1 is LNHDA and CDR2 is SQIVND (reference sequence). The CDR3 here is CASMSYTEAFF. CDR3 in DNA: TGTGCCAGTATGAGTTACACTGAAGCTTTCTTT.

This sequence joins TRBV10-2 and TRBJ1-2; D not resolved. The germline V gene encodes CDR1 WSHSY and CDR2 SAAADI. Trimming stripped 0 bases from V and 7 bases from J, with 12 bases between. This CDR3 contains 14 residues. The CDR3 bases are TGCGCCAGCAGTGAGTCTTTCCGGGGTGGTGGCTACACCTTC. Its protein product is CASSESFRGGGYTF.

V gene TRBV21-1 combines with J gene TRBJ1-2; the table assigns TRBD1, which was not confirmed against the DNA. TRBV21-1 represents a pseudogene. There are 17 residues in the CDR3. The CDR3 protein is CASSTPAMGQGDYGYTF. For the CDR3, the DNA is TGTGCCAGCAGCACACCGGCAATGGGACAGGGCGACTATGGCTACACCTTC.